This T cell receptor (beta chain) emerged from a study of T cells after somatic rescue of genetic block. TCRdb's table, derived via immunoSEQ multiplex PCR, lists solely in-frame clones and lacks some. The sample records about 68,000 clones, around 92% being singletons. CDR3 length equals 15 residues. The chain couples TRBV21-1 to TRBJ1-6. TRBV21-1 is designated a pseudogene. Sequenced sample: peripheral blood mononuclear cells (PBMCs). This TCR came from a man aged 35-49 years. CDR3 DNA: TGTGCCAGCAGCAAAGGGAAAGGAGAGAATTCACCCCTCCACTTT. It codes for CASSKGKGENSPLHF.